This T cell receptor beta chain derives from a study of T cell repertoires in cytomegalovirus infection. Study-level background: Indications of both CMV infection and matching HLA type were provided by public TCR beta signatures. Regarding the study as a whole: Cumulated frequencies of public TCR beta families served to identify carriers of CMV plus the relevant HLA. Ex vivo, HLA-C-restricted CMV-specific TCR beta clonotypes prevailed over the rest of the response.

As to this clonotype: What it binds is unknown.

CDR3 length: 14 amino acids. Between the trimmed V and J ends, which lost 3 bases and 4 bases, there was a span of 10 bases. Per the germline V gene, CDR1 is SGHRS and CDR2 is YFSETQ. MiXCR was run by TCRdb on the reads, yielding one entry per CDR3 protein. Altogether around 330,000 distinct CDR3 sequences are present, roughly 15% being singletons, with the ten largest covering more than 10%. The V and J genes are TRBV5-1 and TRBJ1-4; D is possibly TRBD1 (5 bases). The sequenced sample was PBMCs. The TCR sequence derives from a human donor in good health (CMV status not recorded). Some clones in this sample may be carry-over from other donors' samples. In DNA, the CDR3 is TGCGCCAGCAGCTCGGGGGTGATTAATGAAAAACTGTTTTTT. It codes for CASSSGVINEKLFF. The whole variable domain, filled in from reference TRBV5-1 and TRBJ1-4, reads KAGVTQTPRYLIKTRGQQVTLSCSPISGHRSVSWYQQTPGQGLQFLFEYFSETQRNKGNFPGRFSGRQFSNSRSEMNVSTLELGDSALYLCASSSGVINEKLFFGSGTQLSVL.